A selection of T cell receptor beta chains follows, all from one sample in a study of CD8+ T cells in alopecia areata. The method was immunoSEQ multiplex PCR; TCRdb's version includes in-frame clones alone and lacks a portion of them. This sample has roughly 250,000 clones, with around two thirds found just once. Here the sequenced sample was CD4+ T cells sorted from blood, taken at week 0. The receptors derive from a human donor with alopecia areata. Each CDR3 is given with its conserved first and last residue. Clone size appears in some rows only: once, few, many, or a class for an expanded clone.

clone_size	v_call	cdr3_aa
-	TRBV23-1	CAPRGYGYTF
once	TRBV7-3	CASRLRLRDRDSPLHF
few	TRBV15	CATSQDFAIYF
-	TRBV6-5	CASSRLAGVNEQFF
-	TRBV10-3	CAISQGDFEKLFF
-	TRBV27	CASSRSPEARGETQYF
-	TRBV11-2	CASSHEGDTQYF
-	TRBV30	CAWSVNRNTEAFF
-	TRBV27	CASSPRRGWGQPQHF
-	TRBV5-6	CASSPRDRGYEQYF
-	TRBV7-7	CASSFGTSPSDTQYF
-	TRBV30	CARGLSSPDTQYF
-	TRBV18	CASSEGVSYEQYF
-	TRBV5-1	CASSFGSYEQYF
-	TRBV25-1	CASSERAATNEKLFF
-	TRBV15	CATSRLAGYEQYF
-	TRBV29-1	CSVEGVGETQYF
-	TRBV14	CASSPNRAAYSPLHF